The source of this TCR beta chain is a study of glioma-infiltrating T cells after dendritic cell vaccination. Study context: Between the early 2000s and the early 2010s, patients got autologous tumor lysate-pulsed dendritic cell vaccines.

Up to 2 ug genomic DNA was used for TCRB CDR3 amplification. Primers: 60 V beta forward and 13 J beta reverse. Produced via immunoSEQ multiplex PCR; TCRdb's table is partial and in-frame only. The sample consists of tens of thousands of clones, 65% to 90% of them appearing once. Germline-derived CDR1 and CDR2 are MNHEY and SVGAGI. This CDR3 spans 15 amino acids. With 4 bases removed from V and 4 bases from J, the gap between germline ends came to 16 bases. The sample consisted of blood, taken before dendritic cell vaccination. The chain has TRBV6-5 and TRBJ1-2, with D unresolved. The sequence was obtained from a human donor with glioblastoma. In DNA, the CDR3 is TGTGCCAGCAGTTCTCCGGGAGGGTCGGTCTATGGCTACACCTTC. Translated: CASSSPGGSVYGYTF.